One sample yielded the 3 T cell receptor beta chains listed below, sequenced in a study of T cells of healthy individuals. TCRdb processed the 5' RACE reads anew with MiXCR; each CDR3 protein has one entry. The table shows 45,000 to 60,000 distinct CDR3 sequences, with roughly 14% occurring only once. The receptors were sampled from a human donor in good health.

V gene TRBV18 combines with J gene TRBJ1-5; D possibly corresponds to TRBD1 (5 bases). Trimming took 1 base from V and 6 from J, leaving 7 bases between them. Germline V gene lookup returns CDR1 KGHSH and CDR2 LQKENI. The CDR3 contains 13 residues. The CDR3 is CASSPLGGQPQHF. CDR3 bases: TGTGCCAGCTCACCACTGGGGGGTCAGCCCCAGCATTTT.

This clonotype was observed many times. The chain is built from TRBV10-3 and TRBJ2-1, with 8 bases aligning to TRBD1. CDR3 size: 15 residues. Unmatched junction bases numbered 9, after V lost 6 bases and J lost 5 bases. Germline V gene sequence: CDR1 ENHRY, CDR2 SYGVKD. The DNA of the CDR3 is TGTGCCATCAGCCTGACCGGGACAGGAAACAATGAGCAGTTCTTC. Its protein product is CAISLTGTGNNEQFF.

The chain is built from TRBV7-2 and TRBJ1-1; 11 positions agree with TRBD1. From germline, CDR1 is SGHTA and CDR2 FQGNSA. The CDR3 sequence is 14 residues long. The J segment lost 5 bases and the V segment lost 5 bases, leaving 4 bases of the junction unmatched. The CDR3 region has the DNA TGTGCCAGCAGCAGGACAGGGGGCGGAACTGAAGCTTTCTTT. Translated, it gives CASSRTGGGTEAFF.